This T cell receptor beta chain was retrieved from a study of T cells in Graves' hyperthyroidism and ophthalmopathy. This clonotype was seen ten or more times. What it recognizes is unknown. The study's findings and limits: In the analysis, a 13 V-J model separated ophthalmopathy from stable hyperthyroidism.

RNA transcripts provided the source from which TCR beta CDR3 regions were amplified. HTBI primers were used for first-round RT-PCR of the TCR CDR3. TCRdb ran MiXCR on the multiplex PCR reads and lists one entry per CDR3 protein. The data contain 400,000 to 500,000 distinct CDR3 sequences, roughly 15% of them seen just once; the ten biggest clones take up roughly an eighth. Diagnoses were established using clinical symptoms, serum thyroxine and TRAb, thyroid ultrasound and orbital computed tomography. CDR3 length: 14 residues. Trimming stripped 3 bases from V and 8 bases from J, with 14 bases between.

The origin of this receptor is a man aged 18 to 30 with Graves' ophthalmopathy. The chain has TRBV12-3 or TRBV12-4 and TRBJ2-1; either TRBD1 or TRBD2 may supply D (6 bases each). Sequencing was carried out using blood. The CDR3 DNA reads TGTGCCAGCAGTTTGGGGGGCCGGTTGTATGAGCAGTTCTTC. Residues: CASSLGGRLYEQFF.